This TCR beta chain was recorded in a study of T cells in Graves' hyperthyroidism and ophthalmopathy. The CDR3 has 14 residues. Germline V gene sequence: CDR1 DFQATT, CDR2 SNEGSKA (reference sequence). Findings and caveats of the study: Appearing also in blood were most of the thyroid clonotypes expanded above 0.001.

Stable Graves' hyperthyroidism meant no ophthalmopathy progression within 18 months. Exclusion criteria comprised uncontrolled infection, other autoimmune disease, pregnancy or lactation. The source of the PBMCs was about 10 ml of fresh peripheral blood. Many counts were recorded for this clonotype. The target antigen is unknown. Amplified TCR beta CDR3 regions came from RNA transcripts. Initially, a first-round RT-PCR of the TCR CDR3 employed the HTBI primer set. TCRdb processed the multiplex PCR reads anew with MiXCR; each CDR3 protein has one entry. The sample has 500,000 to 550,000 distinct CDR3 sequences, less than 25% seen once.

Sequenced: blood. The clonotype comes from a man aged 18-30 years with Graves' hyperthyroidism. The chain carries TRBV20-1 and TRBJ1-1, with 9 bases identical to TRBD1. The CDR3 here is CSALPGQGNTEAFF. The CDR3 nucleotides are TGCAGCGCGTTACCGGGACAGGGGAACACTGAAGCTTTCTTT.